The 17 T cell receptor beta chains below all came from one sample that was sequenced in a study of identical twins. TCRdb processed the 5' RACE reads anew with MiXCR; each CDR3 protein has one entry. The sample contains roughly 280,000 distinct CDR3 sequences, over 8.5% of which appear only once. These data were also filed under a second study, of yellow fever vaccine responses in identical twins.

The sample was CD8+ T cells sorted from blood. Source of these receptors: a woman aged 18-29 years in good health.

This clonotype has ten or more counts. The chain links TRBV7-8 to TRBJ2-1, with TRBD2 identical over 7 bases. The CDR3 totals 16 residues. With V trimmed by 5 bases and J by 0 bases, 7 bases remained unmatched. Per germline, CDR1 SGHVS and CDR2 FQNEAQ. The CDR3 nucleotides read TGTGCCAGCAGCACACAAGCGGGACCCTCCTACAATGAGCAGTTCTTC. Amino acids: CASSTQAGPSYNEQFF.

To note about this clonotype: A much larger clone sits a single nucleotide away, making a read error possible. J is TRBJ2-5 and V is TRBV5-5; no clear D gene. CDR3 length: 12 residues. Germline CDR1 and CDR2: SGHKS and YYEKEE (reference sequence). The CDR3 DNA is TGTGACAGCACCTATTCATCAGAGACCCAGTACTTC. Amino acid sequence: CDSTYSSETQYF.

The chain recombines TRBV6-2 or TRBV6-3 with TRBJ2-7, with D possibly being TRBD1 (6 bases). Trimming cost V 2 bases and J 5 bases, with 16 bases left between them. CDR1 MNHEY and CDR2 SVGEGT come from the germline V gene. The CDR3 runs 15 residues. CDR3 sequence (DNA): TGTGCCAGCAGTTACGGGGGCAGGGTGTTCGACGAGCAGTACTTC. Protein sequence: CASSYGGRVFDEQYF.

J is TRBJ2-3 and V is TRBV30; 10 bases are shared with TRBD2. V lost 7 bases and J lost 4; bases outside the gene matches: 14. From germline, CDR1 is GTSNPN and CDR2 SVGIG (reference sequence). The CDR3 contains 16 residues. In DNA form, the CDR3 reads TGTGCCTCCTCGGCTAGTAGCGGGGGGATTGCAGATACGCAGTATTTT. Translated: CASSASSGGIADTQYF.

This sequence joins TRBV3-1 and TRBJ2-5; TRBD1 matches at 8 bases. Unmatched junction bases numbered 11, after V lost 3 bases and J lost 8 bases. Germline assignment: CDR1 LGHDT and CDR2 YNNKEL (reference sequence). The CDR3 length is 15 residues. CDR3: CASSHTATGVSTQYF. Here the CDR3 DNA reads TGTGCCAGCAGCCATACCGCGACAGGGGTATCAACCCAGTACTTC.

This chain links TRBV5-1 with TRBJ2-7, with TRBD2 matching over 8 bases. The CDR3 is made up of 15 amino acids. The junction had 8 bases not matched to a gene; V was cut back by 3 bases and J by 3 bases. In germline, CDR1 is SGHRS, CDR2 YFSETQ. CDR3 amino acids: CASSSTNSGSYEQYF. CDR3 nucleotides: TGCGCCAGCAGCTCAACGAACAGCGGGAGCTACGAGCAGTACTTC.

This clonotype has ten or more counts. The rearrangement joins TRBV12-3 or TRBV12-4 to TRBJ1-1; 9 bases map to TRBD1. V gave up 5 bases and J gave up 6 bases; unmatched junction bases: 4. The CDR3 consists of 13 residues. CDR3 in DNA: TGTGCCAGCAGTGGACAGGGGTCGGCTGAAGCTTTCTTT. It specifies CASSGQGSAEAFF.

Only a few counts were recorded for this clonotype. The V gene is TRBV29-1, the J gene TRBJ2-7; TRBD2 is a possible D gene (6 bases). CDR1 is SQVTM and CDR2 is ANQGSEA in the germline V gene. V was cut by 3 bases and J by 0 bases, with 9 bases left in between. The CDR3 has 13 residues. This chain's CDR3 is CSVDGGLSYEQYF. The CDR3 nucleotides read TGCAGCGTTGATGGGGGACTCTCCTACGAGCAGTACTTC.

This clonotype was observed a handful of times. This chain joins TRBV5-1 and TRBJ2-7; the D is unclear. CDR1 is SGHRS, CDR2 YFSETQ, per germline. There are 13 residues in the CDR3. Trimming shortened V by 4 bases and J by 6 bases, and 14 bases separated the two germline ends. CDR3 protein: CASSPVLEFEQYF. CDR3 nucleotide sequence: TGCGCCAGCAGCCCAGTATTAGAATTCGAGCAGTACTTC.

This clonotype was seen more than once but under ten times. The chain links TRBV6-2 or TRBV6-3 to TRBJ2-7; D is unresolved. Trimming removed 0 bases from V and 3 bases from J, with 6 bases in between. Germline lookup yields CDR1 MNHEY and CDR2 SVGEGT. The CDR3 is made up of 13 amino acids. CDR3 coding DNA: TGTGCCAGCAGTTACTCCCTGATCTACGAGCAGTACTTC. It translates to CASSYSLIYEQYF.

This rearrangement joins TRBV20-1 to TRBJ1-2; D might be TRBD1 (5 bases). There are 11 residues in the CDR3. V was cut by 6 bases and J by 4 bases, with 9 bases left in between. Germline V gives CDR1 DFQATT, CDR2 SNEGSKA (reference sequence). The CDR3 DNA reads TGCAGTGCCTCCGGGGCCTATGGCTACACCTTC. The encoded protein is CSASGAYGYTF.

This clonotype was seen a handful of times. V usage is TRBV28 and J usage is TRBJ2-7; the match to TRBD2 covers 9 bases. Trimming removed 5 bases from V and 5 bases from J; junction bases left unmatched: 7. Germline CDR1 MDHEN, CDR2 SYDVKM. This CDR3 comprises 14 residues. The CDR3, as DNA: TGTGCCAGCAGTGATATGGGACTAGCAAACGAGCAGTACTTC. Translated: CASSDMGLANEQYF. Full variable domain (rest looked up from reference TRBV28 and TRBJ2-7): DVKVTQSSRYLVKRTGEKVFLECVQDMDHENMFWYRQDPGLGLRLIYFSYDVKMKEKGDIPEGYSVSREKKERFSLILESASTNQTSMYLCASSDMGLANEQYFGPGTRLTVT.

This clonotype was detected ten times or more. V gene TRBV3-1 combines with J gene TRBJ2-1; D gene uncertain. CDR3 length: 14 residues. The germline V gene has CDR1 LGHDT and CDR2 YNNKEL (reference sequence). V was shortened by 0 bases and J by 0 bases, with 3 bases between the two germline ends. Here the CDR3 reads CASSQERSYNEQFF. The CDR3 DNA is TGTGCCAGCAGCCAAGAACGCTCCTACAATGAGCAGTTCTTC.

The chain uses TRBV11-2 and TRBJ1-1, with 9 bases identical to TRBD1. Germline V gene lookup returns CDR1 SGHAT and CDR2 FQNNGV. The CDR3 spans 16 residues. The trim removed 5 bases at V and 0 bases at J, leaving 7 bases unmatched. The CDR3 loop is CASSPPGQGMNTEAFF. The CDR3 bases are TGTGCCAGCAGCCCTCCGGGACAGGGAATGAACACTGAAGCTTTCTTT. Combining the CDR3 with reference TRBV11-2 and TRBJ1-1 gives the whole variable domain EAGVAQSPRYKIIEKRQSVAFWCNPISGHATLYWYQQILGQGPKLLIQFQNNGVVDDSQLPKDRFSAERLKGVDSTLKIQPAKLEDSAVYLCASSPPGQGMNTEAFFGQGTRLTVV.

The chain is built from TRBV30 and TRBJ2-7; TRBD1 matches 8 bases. Germline CDR1 reads GTSNPN; CDR2 reads SVGIG (reference sequence). This CDR3 spans 18 amino acids. The J segment lost 0 bases and the V segment lost 4 bases, leaving 17 bases of the junction unmatched. CDR3 in DNA: TGTGCCTGGACTTCCCCGGGGACAGGCGACCTATTCTCCTACGAGCAGTACTTC. As protein: CAWTSPGTGDLFSYEQYF.

This clonotype has ten or more counts. The V call is TRBV13, the J call TRBJ2-1, with D perhaps matching TRBD2 (6 bases). Germline CDR1 reads PRHDT; CDR2 reads FYEKMQ (reference sequence). This CDR3 is 13 amino acids long. V was clipped by 2 bases and J by 7 bases, with 9 bases between them. CDR3 DNA: TGTGCCAGCAGCTTAACTCGGGGGAATGAGCAGTTCTTC. Translating gives CASSLTRGNEQFF.

This clonotype was seen more than once but under ten times. This chain's CDR3 is CASSSTVYNEQFF. In DNA, the CDR3 is TGTGCCAGCAGCTCGACTGTCTACAATGAGCAGTTCTTC. The J gene is TRBJ2-1, the V gene TRBV7-3; unclear D gene. The germline CDR1 and CDR2 sequences are SGHTA and FQGTGA. Trimming shortened V by 4 bases and J by 3 bases, and 7 bases separated the two germline ends. CDR3 length equals 13 residues.